The 13 T cell receptor beta chains reported below all come from one sample, sequenced in a study of T cell repertoires in ileal Crohn's disease. TCRdb's table, derived via immunoSEQ multiplex PCR, lists solely in-frame clones and lacks some. The table includes roughly 7,000 clones, 80% to 95% detected once. The material sequenced was ileal tissue. These receptors were obtained from an adult with Crohn's disease.

This sequence joins TRBV7-6 and TRBJ2-3, with 9 bases identical to TRBD2. The CDR3 length is 18 residues. Germline trimming cut 2 bases from V and 3 bases from J; bases unmatched to any gene: 12. Germline V gene data show CDR1 as SGHVS and CDR2 as FNYEAQ. The CDR3 DNA follows: TGTGCCAGCAGCTTACCCCCTAGGGCGGGAGGGCCTACAGATACGCAGTATTTT. Its protein is CASSLPPRAGGPTDTQYF.

The chain links TRBV5-1 to TRBJ1-1, with D possibly being TRBD1 (5 bases). In germline, CDR1 is SGHRS, CDR2 YFSETQ. Deletions cut 5 bases from V and 8 bases from J, with 10 bases between. The CDR3 covers 11 residues. CDR3 sequence (DNA): TGCGCCAGCAGGGGCGGGGGGGAAGCTTTCTTT. As protein: CASRGGGEAFF.

The gene calls are TRBV29-1 and TRBJ2-7; D perhaps matches TRBD1 (5 bases). This CDR3 has 14 residues. Deletions cut 4 bases from V and 2 bases from J, with 15 bases between. The germline gives CDR1 SQVTM, CDR2 ANQGSEA. In nucleotides, the CDR3 is TGCAGCGTTGGGGTAACAGGCTTCACCTACGAGCAGTACTTC. Amino acid sequence: CSVGVTGFTYEQYF.

In its sample, this clone was seen once. The V and J genes are TRBV7-2 and TRBJ2-3; perhaps TRBD2 as D (7 bases). This CDR3 has 16 residues. Germline V gives CDR1 SGHTA, CDR2 FQGNSA. Trimming shortened V by 5 bases and J by 2 bases, and 17 bases separated the two germline ends. The CDR3 sequence is CASSPRGGGITDTQYF. CDR3 in DNA: TGTGCCAGCAGCCCTAGAGGGGGAGGGATCACAGATACGCAGTATTTT.

The J gene is TRBJ1-1, the V gene TRBV7-9; the D is unclear. V lost 3 bases and J 0 bases, leaving 8 bases between the germline ends. The CDR3 contains 14 residues. Per the germline V gene, CDR1 is SEHNR and CDR2 is FQNEAQ (reference sequence). The CDR3 DNA sequence: TGTGCCAGCAGCTTTGGCAGGTTGAACACTGAAGCTTTCTTT. Translation gives CASSFGRLNTEAFF.

This chain links TRBV6-6 with TRBJ2-7, with 10 nucleotides matching TRBD2. V lost 7 bases, J lost 3 bases, and 6 bases stayed unmatched. This CDR3 has 14 amino acids. The V gene's germline CDR1 is MNHNY and CDR2 SVGAGI (reference sequence). The CDR3, as DNA: TGTGCCAGCATCGGACTAGCGGTTCGCTACGAGCAGTACTTC. This encodes CASIGLAVRYEQYF.

The rearrangement links TRBV27 to TRBJ2-5, with a weak D call TRBD2 (5 bases). CDR3 length equals 17 residues. Germline CDR1 reads MNHEY; CDR2 reads SMNVEV (reference sequence). Trimming shortened V by 5 bases and J by 3 bases, and 22 bases separated the two germline ends. CDR3 DNA sequence: TGTGCCAGCAGTCCGACTCTCCCGGGATCGTCAAAAGAGACCCAGTACTTC. Amino acid sequence: CASSPTLPGSSKETQYF.

This clone occurred a few times. CDR3 in DNA: TGTGCCAGCAGCGTGGGACTAGCGGGAGGGGGTAATGAGCAGTTCTTC. The encoded protein is CASSVGLAGGGNEQFF. V and J are TRBV7-9 and TRBJ2-1; TRBD2 matches 16 bases. Trimming cost V 5 bases and J 7 bases; bases outside gene matches: 5. This CDR3 is 16 amino acids long. Germline CDR1 SEHNR, CDR2 FQNEAQ (reference sequence).

V and J are TRBV7-8 and TRBJ2-2; tentative D call: TRBD2 (6 bases). The CDR3 runs 14 residues. Between the trimmed V and J ends, which lost 0 bases and 4 bases, there was a span of 6 bases. From germline, CDR1 is SGHVS and CDR2 FQNEAQ. The DNA of the CDR3 is TGTGCCAGCAGCTTAGCGGAGGGCACCGGGGAGCTGTTTTTT. It is translated as CASSLAEGTGELFF.

The genes are TRBV28 and TRBJ1-2; 7 bases line up with TRBD1. Germline V lookup: CDR1 MDHEN, CDR2 SYDVKM. The V and J ends lost 2 bases and 6 bases, in that order; junction bases with no gene match: 9. This CDR3 comprises 15 residues. The chain's CDR3 is CASSLPGTVKHGYTF. In nucleotides, the CDR3 is TGTGCCAGCAGTTTACCCGGGACAGTGAAACATGGCTACACCTTC.

This chain connects TRBV7-9 to TRBJ2-7, with D maybe TRBD2 (5 bases). CDR3 length: 13 amino acids. Looked up from germline, CDR1 is SEHNR and CDR2 is FQNEAQ (reference sequence). V was trimmed by 6 bases and J by 3 bases, leaving 12 bases between them. CDR3 DNA sequence: TGTGCCAGCAGGACCGGGAATGACTACGAGCAGTACTTC. This gives the protein CASRTGNDYEQYF. The entire variable domain, with the rest obtained from reference TRBV7-9 and TRBJ2-7, is as follows: DTGVSQNPRHKITKRGQNVTFRCDPISEHNRLYWYRQTLGQGPEFLTYFQNEAQLEKSRLLSDRFSAERPKGSFSTLEIQRTEQGDSAMYLCASRTGNDYEQYFGPGTRLTVT.

The chain combines TRBV10-3 with TRBJ2-3; 9 bases line up with TRBD2. This CDR3 contains 15 residues. Losses at the gene ends were 3 bases for V and 1 base for J; bases not matched to a gene: 2. Germline assignment: CDR1 ENHRY and CDR2 SYGVKD. CDR3 loop: CAISDPSGGTDTQYF. Written as DNA, the CDR3 is TGTGCCATCAGTGATCCTAGCGGGGGCACAGATACGCAGTATTTT.

The rearrangement uses TRBV29-1 and TRBJ2-3; weak D call: TRBD2 (6 bases). Germline loops: CDR1 SQVTM, CDR2 ANQGSEA. CDR3 size: 17 residues. Trimming pared 7 bases from V and 0 bases from J, leaving 23 bases between. For the CDR3, the DNA is TGCAGCGCCAAAAAGCTCTGGCGCGGGGCTAGCACAGATACGCAGTATTTT. This encodes CSAKKLWRGASTDTQYF.